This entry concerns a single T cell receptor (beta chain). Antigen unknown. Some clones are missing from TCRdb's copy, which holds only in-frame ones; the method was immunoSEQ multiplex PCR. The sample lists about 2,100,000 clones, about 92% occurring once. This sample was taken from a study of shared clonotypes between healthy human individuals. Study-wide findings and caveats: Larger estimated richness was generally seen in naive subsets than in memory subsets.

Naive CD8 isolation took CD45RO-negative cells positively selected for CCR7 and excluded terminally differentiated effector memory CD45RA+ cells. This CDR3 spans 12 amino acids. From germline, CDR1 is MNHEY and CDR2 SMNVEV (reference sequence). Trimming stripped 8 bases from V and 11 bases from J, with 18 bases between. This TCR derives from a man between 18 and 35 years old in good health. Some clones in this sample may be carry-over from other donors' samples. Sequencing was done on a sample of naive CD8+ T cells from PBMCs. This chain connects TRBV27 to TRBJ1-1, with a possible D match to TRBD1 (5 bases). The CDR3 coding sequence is TGTGCCAGCGGGTGGGAGGGGAGGGGTGCTTTCTTT. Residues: CASGWEGRGAFF.